The clone carrying this TCR beta chain was observed a single time. As yet, its antigen is unknown. This specimen belongs to a study of post-analysis software for immune sequencing data. Study context: Patients with relapsing-remitting, secondary progressive and progressive-relapsing multiple sclerosis courses were all represented.

Findings of the study overall: Under F measure analysis, samples from one preparation batch co-clustered strongly. Multiple sclerosis was associated with a significant reduction in normalized Chao1 diversity relative to controls. Five TRBV segments were significantly more frequent in patients than in controls. TRBV5-6, TRBV5-1 and TRBV20-1 were among these segments.

TCR beta libraries were prepared from cDNA with unique molecular identifiers. There were roughly 0.95 to 10 million T cells, and about 540,000 cDNA molecules came from them. TCRdb ran MiXCR on the PCR reads and lists one entry per CDR3 protein. This table holds 750,000 to 950,000 distinct CDR3 sequences, roughly 46% found once. Germline trimming cut 5 bases from V and 6 bases from J; bases unmatched to any gene: 7. Germline CDR1 is SEHNR and CDR2 is FQNEAQ (reference sequence). CDR3 length: 16 residues. Sequencing was done on a sample of blood. The clonotype originates from a girl aged 10 to 17 with multiple sclerosis. The chain combines TRBV7-9 with TRBJ2-1; 13 bases line up with TRBD2. DNA for the CDR3: TGTGCCAGCAGCGCTCGGACTAGCGGGGGACCCAATGAGCAGTTCTTC. It is translated as CASSARTSGGPNEQFF.